Following are 28 T cell receptor beta chains from one sample sequenced in a study of identical twins. TCRdb re-derived calls from the 5' RACE reads in MiXCR, one entry per CDR3 protein. In the table there are 460,000 or so distinct CDR3 sequences, 14% of which are singletons. Another study also made use of these data, one on yellow fever vaccine responses in identical twins.

The sample was CD4+ T cells sorted from blood. These receptors all stem from a woman aged 18-30 years in good health.

The chain carries TRBV2 and TRBJ2-1; 7 nucleotides align to TRBD2. The V segment lost 11 bases and the J segment 7 bases; nucleotides outside the gene matches: 8. The CDR3 is 12 residues long. Germline CDR1 and CDR2: SNHLY and FYNNEI. CDR3 in DNA: TGTGCCGGGGGGGGTCTGAGGAATGAGCAGTTCTTC. It encodes CAGGGLRNEQFF.

The chain is built from TRBV20-1 and TRBJ2-3; maybe TRBD1 (5 bases). The CDR3 totals 15 residues. Deletions cut 2 bases from V and 3 bases from J, with 15 bases between. Per the germline V gene, CDR1 is DFQATT and CDR2 is SNEGSKA (reference sequence). The CDR3 spells CSARRGNRRTDTQYF. Here the CDR3 DNA reads TGCAGTGCTAGACGCGGTAACAGGCGTACAGATACGCAGTATTTT.

This clonotype was picked up many times. The chain employs TRBV12-3 or TRBV12-4 and TRBJ2-3; 9 bases agree with TRBD1. The length of the CDR3 is 16 residues. V lost 6 bases, J lost 6 bases, and 13 bases stayed unmatched. CDR3 bases: TGTGCCAGCAGACCTCGAACGGACAGGGGTGAGGATACGCAGTATTTT. Protein: CASRPRTDRGEDTQYF.

This clonotype has only a few counts. This chain links TRBV6-6 with TRBJ1-4; D is unclear. CDR1 and CDR2 from the germline V gene are MNHNY and SVGAGI (reference sequence). The germline V and J ends were trimmed by 6 bases and 4 bases, with 9 bases remaining between them. This CDR3 region has 13 residues. CDR3 in DNA: TGTGCCAGCAGCGGGGTTGGTAATGAAAAACTGTTTTTT. It specifies CASSGVGNEKLFF.

Regarding this clonotype: Since a much larger clone is just one base distant, this may be a read error. This chain connects TRBV7-2 to TRBJ2-3; possible D gene TRBD1, 6 bases. V was cut by 3 bases and J by 7 bases, with 8 bases left in between. This CDR3 is built from 12 residues. In germline, CDR1 is SGHTA, CDR2 FQGNSA. The CDR3 DNA is TGTGCCAGCAGCTTTAGGGGGAATACGCAGTATTTT. Amino acid sequence: CASSFRGNTQYF.

The CDR3 DNA sequence: TGTGCCAGCAGTTCGACTAGCGGGGTCTTGGAGCAGTACTTC. Protein: CASSSTSGVLEQYF. The V call is TRBV28, the J call TRBJ2-7; 11 bases fit TRBD2. CDR3 length equals 14 residues. Unmatched junction bases numbered 6, after V lost 4 bases and J lost 7 bases. Germline CDR1 MDHEN, CDR2 SYDVKM.

The chain links TRBV5-5 to TRBJ2-1; no reliable D call. CDR1 SGHKS and CDR2 YYEKEE come from the germline V gene (reference sequence). The CDR3 loop spans 11 amino acids. Trimming took off 0 bases at V and 11 bases at J, with 6 bases between the two ends. This CDR3 is CASSLEQKQFF. The DNA of the CDR3 is TGTGCCAGCAGCTTGGAACAAAAGCAGTTCTTC.

This clonotype was counted between two and nine times. J is TRBJ2-2 and V is TRBV28, with D possibly matching TRBD2 (5 bases). Looked up from germline, CDR1 is MDHEN and CDR2 is SYDVKM. This CDR3 comprises 14 residues. V lost 7 bases and J 0 bases, leaving 9 bases between the germline ends. The CDR3 DNA is TGTGCCAGCATTCGGGGAGCGAACACCGGGGAGCTGTTTTTT. Translating it yields CASIRGANTGELFF. Full variable domain (rest looked up from reference TRBV28 and TRBJ2-2): DVKVTQSSRYLVKRTGEKVFLECVQDMDHENMFWYRQDPGLGLRLIYFSYDVKMKEKGDIPEGYSVSREKKERFSLILESASTNQTSMYLCASIRGANTGELFFGEGSRLTVL.

The J gene is TRBJ2-7, the V gene TRBV7-2, with D unclear. Deletions cut 5 bases from V and 1 base from J, with 9 bases between. This CDR3 spans 13 amino acids. Per germline, CDR1 SGHTA and CDR2 FQGNSA. This chain's CDR3 is CASSTTRSYEQYF. In DNA, the CDR3 is TGTGCCAGCAGCACAACCCGATCCTACGAGCAGTACTTC.

This clonotype was seen many times. This chain joins TRBV5-1 and TRBJ2-3; 10 bases agree with TRBD2. Germline V gene data show CDR1 as SGHRS and CDR2 as YFSETQ. This CDR3 has 15 residues. J gave up 2 bases and V 2 bases, and 2 bases lay outside the gene matches. CDR3 bases: TGCGCCAGCAGCTTTGGACTAGCGGCCACAGATACGCAGTATTTT. Protein: CASSFGLAATDTQYF.

In its sample, this clonotype was seen many times. The chain couples TRBV6-2 or TRBV6-3 to TRBJ2-7, with D perhaps assigned TRBD1 or TRBD2 (6 bases each). Deletions cut 3 bases from V and 3 bases from J, with 15 bases between. Germline CDR1 and CDR2: MNHEY and SVGEGT. The CDR3 covers 15 residues. The CDR3 DNA is TGTGCCAGCAGTTATGGCGGGACAAAAATCTACGAGCAGTACTTC. Translation: CASSYGGTKIYEQYF.

This clonotype has more than one count but fewer than ten. Its ends do not fully match the called genes, so a read error is possible. The chain is built from TRBV7-7 and TRBJ2-2; tentative D call: TRBD1 (6 bases). There are 16 residues in the CDR3. Germline values: CDR1 SSHAT, CDR2 FNYEAQ (reference sequence). The CDR3 sequence: CASSLGGQITTGELFF. The CDR3 coding sequence is TGTGCTAGCAGCTTAGGTGGACAGATCACCACCGGGGAGCTGTTTTTT.

The CDR3 loop reads CASTLGRVAGPGGLTDTQYF. CDR3 in DNA: TGTGCCAGCACCCTCGGTCGGGTAGCGGGGCCCGGGGGCCTCACAGATACGCAGTATTTT. The rearrangement uses TRBV12-3 or TRBV12-4 and TRBJ2-3; 8 bases match TRBD2. Trimming at V came to 7 bases and at J to 2 bases, leaving 23 bases not matched to a gene. The CDR3 length is 20 residues.

This clonotype came up a few times. V is TRBV7-2 and J is TRBJ2-3; D possibly corresponds to TRBD2 (5 bases). Germline lookup yields CDR1 SGHTA and CDR2 FQGNSA. The ends were cut back, 7 bases at V and 0 bases at J, with 14 bases in the middle. The CDR3 spans 15 residues. CDR3 bases: TGTGCCAGCACCCTAGGGCGGGTTAGCACAGATACGCAGTATTTT. Translating it yields CASTLGRVSTDTQYF.

This clonotype was seen a few times. The V gene is TRBV4-3, the J gene TRBJ2-1; TRBD2 aligns across 7 bases. The CDR3 has 16 residues. Germline CDR1 and CDR2: LGHNA and YSLEER. J gave up 3 bases and V 0 bases, and 5 bases lay outside the gene matches. DNA for the CDR3: TGCGCCAGCAGCCAAGATATCGCTAGCGGCTACAATGAGCAGTTCTTC. It codes for CASSQDIASGYNEQFF.

The chain joins TRBV15 to TRBJ2-5, with no clear D. Germline CDR1 LNHNV, CDR2 YYDKDF (reference sequence). The CDR3 consists of 15 residues. V dropped 0 bases and J dropped 5 bases, with 13 bases sitting between them. CDR3 region: CATSRDLSAQETQYF. In nucleotides, the CDR3 is TGTGCCACCAGCAGAGATCTCTCAGCCCAGGAGACCCAGTACTTC.

This clonotype was found many times. V usage is TRBV5-1 and J usage is TRBJ2-3; D not resolved. The ends were cut back, 0 bases at V and 6 bases at J, with 8 bases in the middle. The CDR3 is 13 amino acids. Germline assignment: CDR1 SGHRS and CDR2 YFSETQ. The CDR3 loop reads CASSLGGIDTQYF. CDR3 DNA: TGCGCCAGCAGCTTGGGGGGAATTGATACGCAGTATTTT.

This clonotype was seen only a few times. The rearrangement links TRBV12-3 or TRBV12-4 to TRBJ2-7; perhaps TRBD2 as D (5 bases). Trimming left V 6 bases short and J 3 bases short, with 9 bases between. The CDR3 is 12 amino acids. CDR3: CASRGSFYEQYF. The CDR3 DNA reads TGTGCCAGCAGGGGGAGCTTCTACGAGCAGTACTTC.

The chain has TRBV4-1 and TRBJ2-7; 9 bases align to TRBD1. The CDR3 length is 15 residues. From germline, CDR1 is MGHRA and CDR2 YSYEKL. V lost 4 bases, J lost 4 bases, and 8 bases stayed unmatched. The CDR3 spells CASSLRDRVDYEQYF. CDR3 DNA sequence: TGCGCCAGCAGCCTTCGGGACAGGGTGGATTACGAGCAGTACTTC.

The chain uses TRBV4-1 and TRBJ2-1, with TRBD2 matching 12 bases. Germline values: CDR1 MGHRA, CDR2 YSYEKL. This CDR3 is 19 amino acids long. The V gene end was trimmed by 1 base and the J gene end by 6 bases; junction bases not matched to a gene: 13. The CDR3 spells CASSQVSSGGAGVGNEQFF. The CDR3 nucleotides read TGCGCCAGCAGCCAAGTATCTAGCGGGGGGGCGGGAGTCGGCAATGAGCAGTTCTTC.

This clonotype was found a few times. The CDR3 coding sequence is TGTGCCAGCAGTTCGGGACAGGGTTTCTACAATGAGCAGTTCTTC. Translation gives CASSSGQGFYNEQFF. The rearrangement joins TRBV12-3 or TRBV12-4 to TRBJ2-1; TRBD1 matches at 9 bases. The trim removed 4 bases at V and 3 bases at J, leaving 4 bases unmatched. The CDR3 is 15 residues long.

This clonotype was seen a few times. This chain connects TRBV6-5 to TRBJ1-2; D unresolved. The germline V gene has CDR1 MNHEY and CDR2 SVGAGI. V lost 8 bases and J lost 2, with 9 bases in between. The CDR3 runs 12 residues. This CDR3 reads CASGDGNYGYTF. The CDR3 coding sequence is TGTGCCAGCGGAGACGGGAACTATGGCTACACCTTC.

This clonotype occurred many times. V gene TRBV29-1 combines with J gene TRBJ1-6; TRBD1 agrees at 7 bases. The trim removed 7 bases at V and 6 bases at J, leaving 6 bases unmatched. The CDR3 consists of 13 residues. Germline V gene lookup returns CDR1 SQVTM and CDR2 ANQGSEA. DNA for the CDR3: TGCAGCGCCACGACAGGGCCTAATTCACCCCTCCACTTT. This gives the protein CSATTGPNSPLHF.

This clonotype has at least ten counts. A junction boundary mismatches the germline segment, possibly from a read error. V gene TRBV12-3 or TRBV12-4 combines with J gene TRBJ2-6; 12 bases are shared with TRBD1. The CDR3 length is 19 residues. The CDR3 spells CARSPSPGQGAGRANVLTF. The DNA of the CDR3 is TGTGCCCGCAGTCCCAGCCCGGGACAGGGGGCCGGAAGGGCCAACGTCCTGACTTTC.

This clonotype has just a few counts. J is TRBJ2-1 and V is TRBV29-1; D may match TRBD1 or TRBD2 (5 bases each). The CDR3 covers 15 residues. Deletions cut 3 bases from V and 8 bases from J, with 20 bases between. Per the germline V gene, CDR1 is SQVTM and CDR2 is ANQGSEA. CDR3 nucleotides: TGCAGCGTTGATAGGGTTGGGACCCCCCACGATGAGCAGTTCTTC. Protein product: CSVDRVGTPHDEQFF.

Ten or more counts support this clonotype. The genes are TRBV12-3 or TRBV12-4 and TRBJ1-1; maybe TRBD1 (5 bases). The V and J ends lost 6 bases and 4 bases respectively, with 9 bases between them. The CDR3 extends over 12 amino acids. This chain's CDR3 is CASRTTGTEAFF. The CDR3 coding sequence is TGTGCCAGCAGGACTACAGGCACTGAAGCTTTCTTT.

This clonotype appeared a few times. This chain joins TRBV29-1 and TRBJ2-3; D may match TRBD1 or TRBD2 (6 bases each). The CDR3 totals 13 residues. Trimming took 4 bases from V and 1 from J, leaving 9 bases between them. Germline loops: CDR1 SQVTM, CDR2 ANQGSEA. CDR3 protein: CSVVRGGTDTQYF. The CDR3 DNA follows: TGCAGCGTTGTTAGGGGGGGCACAGATACGCAGTATTTT.

This clonotype turned up a few times. CDR3 region: CASSPLAGRSSYEQYF. The DNA for the CDR3 is TGTGCCAGCAGCCCCCTCGCGGGGAGGAGCTCCTACGAGCAGTACTTC. The gene calls are TRBV16 and TRBJ2-7; D might be TRBD2 (6 bases). This CDR3 comprises 16 residues. The V end was cut by 4 bases, the J end by 0 bases, with 16 bases between. Germline-derived CDR1 and CDR2 are KGHSY and FQNENV.